The entry below gives a single T cell receptor (beta chain) sequence along with its context. Its antigen is currently unknown. V shed 0 bases, J shed 6 bases, and the junction held 8 bases outside the gene matches. The germline V gene has CDR1 GTSNPN and CDR2 SVGIG (reference sequence). This CDR3 spans 18 amino acids. This sample is part of a study of beta chain features in type 1 diabetes. General study points: With patients and controls alike, PCR might favor shorter templates to an equal degree.

Sorted CD4+ subsets: naive, central memory, regulatory, stem cell-like memory (CD45RO/CCR7/CD25/CD127/CD95/CD27 panel). The sequenced template was cDNA made from the entire isolated RNA. Repertoires were generated with immunoSEQ multiplex PCR, while TCRdb's copy carries only in-frame clones and drops some. Of 150,000 to 200,000 clones in the sample, 9% to 10% were seen once. V usage is TRBV30 and J usage is TRBJ2-1, with TRBD2 matching over 16 bases. Material for sequencing was central memory CD4+ T cells from blood. The receptor's source is a woman in her late teens or twenties in good health. The CDR3 sequence is CAWSVLGLAGGQGNEQFF. CDR3 nucleotide sequence: TGTGCCTGGAGTGTACTGGGACTAGCGGGGGGGCAGGGCAATGAGCAGTTCTTC.